One and the same sample provided the 5 T cell receptor beta chains below, sequenced in a study of blood T cell repertoires in COVID-19. Produced via immunoSEQ multiplex PCR; TCRdb's table is partial and in-frame only. The profile covers hundreds of thousands of clones, with 87% appearing a single time and around 7.8% taken by the ten largest. The sequenced material came from peripheral blood. These receptors originate from a woman between 50 and 59 years old who had recovered from COVID-19.

The chain recombines TRBV6-5 with TRBJ2-5; 9 bases are shared with TRBD1. CDR3 length: 13 amino acids. The V gene end was trimmed by 8 bases and the J gene end by 4 bases; junction bases not matched to a gene: 5. Germline CDR1 reads MNHEY; CDR2 reads SVGAGI. DNA of the CDR3: TGTGCCAGCGGACAGGGGACGGGAGAGACCCAGTACTTC. It specifies CASGQGTGETQYF.

This sequence joins TRBV4-1 and TRBJ1-6; 8 bases are shared with TRBD1. CDR1 is MGHRA, CDR2 YSYEKL, per germline. This CDR3 is built from 16 residues. J was trimmed by 9 bases and V by 4 bases; bases with no gene match: 11. As DNA, the CDR3 is TGCGCCAGCAGCCTAAAGGGGACAGGTAGTCCTTCACCCCTCCACTTT. Its translation: CASSLKGTGSPSPLHF.

This clone is a singleton in its sample. Here the CDR3 reads CASSSPTAGRAYTGELFF. The CDR3 nucleotides are TGTGCCAGCAGTTCCCCCACGGCCGGGAGGGCCTACACCGGGGAGCTGTTTTTT. The V and J genes are TRBV27 and TRBJ2-2; 8 bases align to TRBD2. With V trimmed by 4 bases and J by 3 bases, 13 bases remained unmatched. The germline gives CDR1 MNHEY, CDR2 SMNVEV (reference sequence). The CDR3 runs to 18 residues.

V usage is TRBV5-4 and J usage is TRBJ1-1; tentative D call: TRBD1 (5 bases). Trimming removed 2 bases at V and 5 bases at J, with 10 bases between. Per germline, CDR1 SGHNT and CDR2 YYREEE (reference sequence). The CDR3 is made up of 13 amino acids. The CDR3 here is CASSFIGGTEAFF. As DNA, the CDR3 is TGTGCCAGCAGCTTTATCGGGGGTACTGAAGCTTTCTTT.

The chain's CDR3 is CASGLLNTEAFF. CDR3 DNA sequence: TGTGCCAGCGGACTACTGAACACTGAAGCTTTCTTT. The chain joins TRBV7-2 to TRBJ1-1; D is unresolved. V lost 8 bases, J lost 0 bases, and 7 bases lay in between. The CDR3 loop spans 12 amino acids. Germline CDR1 and CDR2: SGHTA and FQGNSA. Full variable domain (remainder filled in from reference TRBV7-2 and TRBJ1-1): GAGVSQSPSNKVTEKGKDVELRCDPISGHTALYWYRQSLGQGLEFLIYFQGNSAPDKSGLPSDRFSAERTGGSVSTLTIQRTQQEDSAVYLCASGLLNTEAFFGQGTRLTVV.